This T cell receptor beta chain was recorded in a study of cytomegalovirus exposure and HLA in healthy donors. Study-wide results and caveats: Among immune exposure information, only CMV serostatus was available. Later analysis revealed greater clonal expansion in HLA-associated TCR beta chains than in equally common others.

V was cut by 4 bases and J by 1 base, with 9 bases left in between. CDR1 and CDR2 from the germline V gene are SGHRS and YFSETQ. The CDR3 has 14 amino acids. As to this clone: The antigen is not known.

The PCR was carried out with 60 Vbeta primers and 13 Jbeta primers. Using immunoSEQ multiplex PCR, the repertoire was profiled, and TCRdb retains in-frame clones only, with some absent. The repertoire consists of about 150,000 clones, with 72% occurring once and the leading ten covering 2.1%. The rearrangement links TRBV5-1 to TRBJ1-3; D is unresolved. The clonotype comes from a man aged 40-55 years in good health and CMV-seronegative. What was sequenced was PBMCs. CDR3 in DNA: TGCGCCAGCAGCGTCGGGAGTTCTGGAAACACCATATATTTT. Protein: CASSVGSSGNTIYF.